These T cell receptor beta chains were read from a single sample in a study of T cell changes during pregnancy in multiple sclerosis. The assay was immunoSEQ multiplex PCR, and TCRdb's table has in-frame clones only and misses some. Seen here are around 75,000 clones, 80% to 90% observed once, and the top ten hold roughly 1%. The source material was peripheral blood, sampled in the first trimester of pregnancy. The origin of the receptors is a female donor in good health, enrolled as a control in a pregnancy study. Each CDR3 is given with its conserved first and last residue. D genes are given only for firm matches. Clone size is stated in some rows and not others, as once, few, many or a class when expanded.

v_call: TRBV28; clone_size: once; j_call: TRBJ1-1; d_call: .; cdr3_nt: TGTGCCAGCAGTTTCCAACAGGGAGTCACTGAAGCTTTCTTT; cdr3_aa: CASSFQQGVTEAFF
v_call: TRBV7-2; clone_size: few; j_call: TRBJ1-6; d_call: .; cdr3_nt: TGTGCCAGCAGCTTAGTGGCGCGGGGTTCACCCCTCCACTTT; cdr3_aa: CASSLVARGSPLHF
v_call: TRBV29-1; clone_size: .; j_call: TRBJ2-3; d_call: TRBD2; cdr3_nt: TGCAGCTTTAGACTAGCGGGAGGGCCAAATACGCAGTATTTT; cdr3_aa: CSFRLAGGPNTQYF
v_call: TRBV28; clone_size: once; j_call: TRBJ2-5; d_call: TRBD1; cdr3_nt: TGTGCCAGCAGTCCGTGGACAGGGAAGGAGACCCAGTACTTC; cdr3_aa: CASSPWTGKETQYF
v_call: TRBV10-3; clone_size: .; j_call: TRBJ1-6; d_call: .; cdr3_nt: TGTGCCATCAGCGTCGGAGGGGAGGGGAATTCACCCCTCCACTTT; cdr3_aa: CAISVGGEGNSPLHF
v_call: TRBV11-2; clone_size: .; j_call: TRBJ2-7; d_call: TRBD1; cdr3_nt: TGTGCCAGCAGATGGACAGGGAACGAGCAGTACTTC; cdr3_aa: CASRWTGNEQYF
v_call: TRBV9; clone_size: .; j_call: TRBJ1-1; d_call: .; cdr3_nt: TGTGCCAGCAGCGTCGGGGTGGGCACTGAAGCTTTCTTT; cdr3_aa: CASSVGVGTEAFF
v_call: TRBV27; clone_size: .; j_call: TRBJ2-5; d_call: TRBD1; cdr3_nt: TGTGCCAGCAGTTTATCTACGACAGGGGAGACCCAGTACTTC; cdr3_aa: CASSLSTTGETQYF
v_call: TRBV4-1; clone_size: .; j_call: TRBJ1-1; d_call: .; cdr3_nt: TGCGCCAGCAGCCCCCTCGGTGACAGGCCGAACACTGAAGCTTTCTTT; cdr3_aa: CASSPLGDRPNTEAFF
v_call: TRBV11-3; clone_size: .; j_call: TRBJ2-7; d_call: .; cdr3_nt: TGTGCCAGCAGCTTAGATTGCCTTGTAACAGCCCCTCCGTACGAGCAGTACTTC; cdr3_aa: CASSLDCLVTAPPYEQYF
v_call: TRBV5-6; clone_size: once; j_call: TRBJ2-7; d_call: TRBD1; cdr3_nt: TGTGCCAGCAGCCGGCCGGGACAGGGGTCCTACGAGCAGTACTTC; cdr3_aa: CASSRPGQGSYEQYF
v_call: TRBV4-1; clone_size: .; j_call: TRBJ2-3; d_call: .; cdr3_nt: TGCGCCAGCAGCCAAGGCCGGGATACGCAGTATTTT; cdr3_aa: CASSQGRDTQYF
v_call: TRBV5-1; clone_size: .; j_call: TRBJ2-3; d_call: .; cdr3_nt: TGCGCCAGCAGCTTGGCCCTTGGAGGGATAACAGATACGCAGTATTTT; cdr3_aa: CASSLALGGITDTQYF
v_call: TRBV7-9; clone_size: .; j_call: TRBJ1-6; d_call: .; cdr3_nt: TGTGCCAGCAGCTTAGGACACCCCTATAATTCACCCCTCCACTTT; cdr3_aa: CASSLGHPYNSPLHF
v_call: TRBV4-3; clone_size: .; j_call: TRBJ2-7; d_call: .; cdr3_nt: TGCGCCAGCAGCCAGCCGGGGAGTAGGGAGCAGTACTTC; cdr3_aa: CASSQPGSREQYF
v_call: TRBV4-3; clone_size: .; j_call: TRBJ2-5; d_call: TRBD1; cdr3_nt: TGCGCCAGCAGCCAAGATGGGACAGGGGAAGAGACCCAGTACTTC; cdr3_aa: CASSQDGTGEETQYF
v_call: TRBV7-9; clone_size: .; j_call: TRBJ1-2; d_call: TRBD1; cdr3_nt: TGTGCCAGCAGCTTAGCCGGGACAGGGGGTAATGGCTACACCTTC; cdr3_aa: CASSLAGTGGNGYTF
v_call: TRBV30; clone_size: few; j_call: TRBJ1-2; d_call: .; cdr3_nt: TGCCTCATCAGTCGCCAGGCTTCAGCTAACTATGGCTACACCTTC; cdr3_aa: CLISRQASANYGYTF
v_call: TRBV2; clone_size: .; j_call: TRBJ1-5; d_call: TRBD1; cdr3_nt: TGTGCCAGCAGTGAAACAGGGGGCGGAAAAATAGGCAATCAGCCCCAGCATTTT; cdr3_aa: CASSETGGGKIGNQPQHF
v_call: TRBV28; clone_size: once; j_call: TRBJ2-7; d_call: .; cdr3_nt: TGTGCCAGCAGGAAGACTAGTTTCCACGAGCAGTACTTC; cdr3_aa: CASRKTSFHEQYF
v_call: TRBV28; clone_size: .; j_call: TRBJ2-2; d_call: .; cdr3_nt: TGTGCCAGCAGGCAGCTGGGGGGTCGGGCCGGGGAGCTGTTTTTT; cdr3_aa: CASRQLGGRAGELFF
v_call: TRBV28; clone_size: .; j_call: TRBJ1-2; d_call: TRBD1; cdr3_nt: TGTGCCAGCAGTAACCCGGGACAGGGTGCCTATGGCTACACCTTC; cdr3_aa: CASSNPGQGAYGYTF
v_call: TRBV28; clone_size: .; j_call: TRBJ2-1; d_call: .; cdr3_nt: TGTGCCAGCTTTTCGGAGGAGCAGTTCTTC; cdr3_aa: CASFSEEQFF
v_call: TRBV6-6; clone_size: .; j_call: TRBJ2-5; d_call: .; cdr3_nt: TGTGCCAGCAGTAGACAGATCACAGAGACCCAGTACTTC; cdr3_aa: CASSRQITETQYF
v_call: TRBV15; clone_size: .; j_call: TRBJ2-7; d_call: TRBD1; cdr3_nt: TGTGCCACCAGCAGAGCAGGGGGTTTAATCTACGAGCAGTACTTC; cdr3_aa: CATSRAGGLIYEQYF
v_call: TRBV2; clone_size: .; j_call: TRBJ1-1; d_call: .; cdr3_nt: TGTGCCAGCAGTGATCCAGGGTGGCGGAACACTGAAGCTTTCTTT; cdr3_aa: CASSDPGWRNTEAFF
v_call: TRBV10-3; clone_size: .; j_call: TRBJ2-3; d_call: .; cdr3_nt: TGTGCCATCAGTGTCCCGAGCACAGATACGCAGTATTTT; cdr3_aa: CAISVPSTDTQYF
v_call: TRBV6-5; clone_size: .; j_call: TRBJ2-1; d_call: .; cdr3_nt: TGTGCCAGCAGTTACCAGACCAGGGTTAGTGAGCAGTTCTTC; cdr3_aa: CASSYQTRVSEQFF
v_call: TRBV5-4; clone_size: .; j_call: TRBJ2-2; d_call: .; cdr3_nt: TGTGCCAGCAGCCCACCTCGAGGTGGGTCGGGCACCGGGGAGCTGTTTTTT; cdr3_aa: CASSPPRGGSGTGELFF
v_call: TRBV5-5; clone_size: .; j_call: TRBJ2-1; d_call: .; cdr3_nt: TGTGCCAGCAGCTTTTGGGACCGGACAGCCTACAATGAGCAGTTCTTC; cdr3_aa: CASSFWDRTAYNEQFF
v_call: TRBV15; clone_size: .; j_call: TRBJ2-5; d_call: .; cdr3_nt: TGTGCCACCAGCGACCGACAGGAGTACCAAGAGACCCAGTACTTC; cdr3_aa: CATSDRQEYQETQYF
v_call: TRBV29-1; clone_size: .; j_call: TRBJ2-2; d_call: .; cdr3_nt: TGCAGCGCCGCTGAGGCATTCGCCGGGGAGCTGTTTTTT; cdr3_aa: CSAAEAFAGELFF
v_call: TRBV6-5; clone_size: few; j_call: TRBJ1-4; d_call: .; cdr3_nt: TGTGCCAGCAGTTACCTCTCTGCGCGGGAAAAACTGTTTTTT; cdr3_aa: CASSYLSAREKLFF
v_call: TRBV6-1; clone_size: .; j_call: TRBJ1-6; d_call: .; cdr3_nt: TGTGCCAGCAGTGAACAAATTCGGAGGGATTCACCCCTCCACTTT; cdr3_aa: CASSEQIRRDSPLHF
v_call: TRBV11-1; clone_size: .; j_call: TRBJ1-2; d_call: .; cdr3_nt: TGTGCCAGCAGCTTAGGACCAGGCCAACTCAACTATGGCTACACCTTC; cdr3_aa: CASSLGPGQLNYGYTF
v_call: TRBV5-1; clone_size: .; j_call: TRBJ1-2; d_call: .; cdr3_nt: TGCGCCAGCTTTTCCGCCCCCCAGGGGAACTATGGCTACACCTTC; cdr3_aa: CASFSAPQGNYGYTF
v_call: TRBV28; clone_size: once; j_call: TRBJ2-5; d_call: .; cdr3_nt: TGTGCCAGCAGTTTTATCAGGGGTCTGAAAGAGACCCAGTACTTC; cdr3_aa: CASSFIRGLKETQYF